A selection of T cell receptor beta chains follows, all from one sample in a study of shared clonotypes between healthy human individuals. Sequencing was performed with immunoSEQ multiplex PCR; in TCRdb, only in-frame clones are kept and a portion is missing. The table records roughly 410,000 clones, 95% to 97% of them present only once. The sample comprised memory CD8+ T cells sorted from blood. Receptors were obtained from a man younger than 45 in good health. The CDR3 runs from the conserved cysteine through the conserved F or W.

J,V,length,CDR3
TRBJ2-4,TRBV30,13,CAWSRGTNNIQYF
TRBJ1-4,TRBV9,15,CASSARRGTNEKLFF
TRBJ2-7,TRBV2,11,CASMGAGEQYF
TRBJ2-3,TRBV7-3,13,CASSLGPTDTQYF
TRBJ1-5,TRBV4-2,13,CASSRGDNQPQHF
TRBJ2-1,TRBV7-9,16,CASSFLSGLAITEQFF
TRBJ2-7,TRBV27,17,CASSRGTKSGPSYEQYF
TRBJ2-1,TRBV30,14,CAWRGRGSYNEQFF
TRBJ2-4,TRBV27,14,CASSLDRRGDIQYF
TRBJ2-5,TRBV30,12,CAWSVGGETQYF
TRBJ1-1,TRBV2,13,CASRDREDSQAFF
TRBJ2-3,TRBV5-1,15,CASSLGPVGGDTQYF
TRBJ1-3,TRBV5-4,14,CASSLTGAGNTIYF
TRBJ2-3,TRBV6-1,14,CASSVYRDTDTQYF
TRBJ2-7,TRBV27,13,CAAGLADSYEQYF
TRBJ1-2,TRBV30,12,CAWSRSSYGYTF
TRBJ2-5,TRBV27,14,CASRVTGGAETQYF
TRBJ2-1,TRBV27,14,CASSFLSGYNEQFF
TRBJ2-1,TRBV10-3,14,CAISSGSGGNEQFF
TRBJ2-3,TRBV7-9,15,CASSPGLAGPDTQYF
TRBJ1-2,TRBV30,13,CAWSVPGGYGYTF
TRBJ2-1,TRBV18,14,CASSPPPGYNEQFF
TRBJ1-4,TRBV28,13,CASSLGTGVGLFF
TRBJ2-5,TRBV28,17,CASSTTGLAGRRETQYF
TRBJ1-2,TRBV12-1,9,CASFYGYTF
TRBJ1-5,TRBV21-1,16,CASSKEGAGSNQPQHF
TRBJ2-7,TRBV11-2,14,CASSPTSGAYEQYF
TRBJ2-5,TRBV10-3,14,CATGAGQVQETQYF
TRBJ1-1,TRBV27,13,CASSSGQGREAFF
TRBJ1-4,TRBV7-9,14,CASSLRDRGEKLFF
TRBJ2-1,TRBV7-2,15,CASSLGSGTYNEQFF
TRBJ1-1,TRBV30,13,CAWREGGIGEAFF
TRBJ2-3,TRBV9,16,CASSVDGGRGADTQYF
TRBJ2-7,TRBV6-6,16,CASSPHTGPRGYEQYF
TRBJ2-5,TRBV7-2,12,CASSSGQETQYF